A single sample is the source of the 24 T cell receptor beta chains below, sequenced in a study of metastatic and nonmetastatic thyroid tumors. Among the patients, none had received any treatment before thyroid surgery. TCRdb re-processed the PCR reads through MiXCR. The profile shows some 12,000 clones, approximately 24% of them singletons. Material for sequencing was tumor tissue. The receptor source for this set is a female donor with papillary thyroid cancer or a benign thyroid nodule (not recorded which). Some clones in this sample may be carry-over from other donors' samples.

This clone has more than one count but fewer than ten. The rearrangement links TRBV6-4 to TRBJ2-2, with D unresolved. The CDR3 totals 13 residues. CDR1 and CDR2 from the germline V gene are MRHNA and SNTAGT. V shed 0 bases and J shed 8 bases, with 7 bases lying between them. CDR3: CASSDSIRGELFF. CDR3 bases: TGTGCCAGCAGTGACTCAATAAGGGGGGAGCTGTTTTTT.

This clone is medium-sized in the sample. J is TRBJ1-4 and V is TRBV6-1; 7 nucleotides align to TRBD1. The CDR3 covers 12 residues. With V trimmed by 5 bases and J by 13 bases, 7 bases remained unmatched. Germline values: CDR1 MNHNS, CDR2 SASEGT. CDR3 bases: TGTGCCAGCAGTCTGGATCGGGACAGACTGTTTTTT. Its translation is CASSLDRDRLFF.

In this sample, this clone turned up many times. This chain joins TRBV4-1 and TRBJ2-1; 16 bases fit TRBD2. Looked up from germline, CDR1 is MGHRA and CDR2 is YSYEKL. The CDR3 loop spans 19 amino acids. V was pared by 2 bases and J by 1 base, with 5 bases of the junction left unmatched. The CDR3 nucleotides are TGCGCCAGCAGCCAACTGGGACTAGCGGGAGGGCCTTCCTACAATGAGCAGTTCTTC. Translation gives CASSQLGLAGGPSYNEQFF.

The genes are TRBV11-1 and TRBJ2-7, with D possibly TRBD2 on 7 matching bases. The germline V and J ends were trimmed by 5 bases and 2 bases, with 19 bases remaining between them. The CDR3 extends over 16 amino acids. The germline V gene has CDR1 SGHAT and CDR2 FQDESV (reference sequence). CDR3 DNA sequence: TGTGCCAGCAGCCCCTACGGGGGGTCAGGGGCCTACGAGCAGTACTTC. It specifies CASSPYGGSGAYEQYF.

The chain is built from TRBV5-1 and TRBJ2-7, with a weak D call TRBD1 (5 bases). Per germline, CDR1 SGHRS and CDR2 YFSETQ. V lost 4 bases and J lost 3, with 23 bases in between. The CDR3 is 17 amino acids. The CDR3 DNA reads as TGCGCCAGCAGCCCTCATTCACAGGCCATGGCTAGCTACGAGCAGTACTTC. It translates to CASSPHSQAMASYEQYF.

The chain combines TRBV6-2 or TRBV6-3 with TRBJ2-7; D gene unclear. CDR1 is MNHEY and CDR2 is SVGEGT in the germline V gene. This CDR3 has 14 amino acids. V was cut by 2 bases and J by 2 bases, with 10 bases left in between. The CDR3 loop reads CASSYADRPYEQYV. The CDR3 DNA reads TGTGCCAGCAGTTACGCCGATAGGCCCTACGAGCAGTACGTC.

CDR3 DNA: TGTGCCAGCTCGGGACTAGCGGGAGAGACCCAGTACTTC. Translation: CASSGLAGETQYF. The chain has TRBV15 and TRBJ2-5, with 12 bases that match TRBD2. The CDR3 consists of 13 residues. CDR1 is LNHNV and CDR2 is YYDKDF in the germline V gene (reference sequence). Trimming took 10 bases from V and 4 from J; bases not matched to a gene: 4. Using reference TRBV15 and TRBJ2-5 for the parts outside the CDR3, the full variable domain is DAMVIQNPRYQVTQFGKPVTLSCSQTLNHNVMYWYQQKSSQAPKLLFHYYDKDFNNEADTPDNFQSRRPNTSFCFLDIRSPGLGDTAMYLCASSGLAGETQYFGPGTRLLVL.

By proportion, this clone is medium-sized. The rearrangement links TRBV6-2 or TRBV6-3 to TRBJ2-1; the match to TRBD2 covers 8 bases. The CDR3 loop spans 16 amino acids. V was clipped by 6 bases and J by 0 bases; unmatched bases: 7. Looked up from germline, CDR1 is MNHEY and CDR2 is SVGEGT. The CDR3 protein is CASRRLARGSYNEQFF. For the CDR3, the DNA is TGTGCCAGCAGGAGACTAGCGCGCGGCTCCTACAATGAGCAGTTCTTC.

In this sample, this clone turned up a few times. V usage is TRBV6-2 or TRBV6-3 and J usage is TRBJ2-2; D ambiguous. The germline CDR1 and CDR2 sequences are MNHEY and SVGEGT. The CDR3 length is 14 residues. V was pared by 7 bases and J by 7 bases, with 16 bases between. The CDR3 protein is CASIRDYSYGELFF. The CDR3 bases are TGTGCCAGCATCCGTGATTACAGCTACGGGGAGCTGTTTTTT.

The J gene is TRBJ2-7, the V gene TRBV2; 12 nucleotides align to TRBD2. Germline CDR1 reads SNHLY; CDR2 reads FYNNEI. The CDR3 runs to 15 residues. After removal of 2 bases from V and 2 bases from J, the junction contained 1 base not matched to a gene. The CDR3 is CASSESSGRAYEQYF. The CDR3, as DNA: TGTGCCAGCAGTGAATCTAGCGGGAGGGCCTACGAGCAGTACTTC. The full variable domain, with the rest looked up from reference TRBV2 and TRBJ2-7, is EPEVTQTPSHQVTQMGQEVILRCVPISNHLYFYWYRQILGQKVEFLVSFYNNEISEKSEIFDDQFSVERPDGSNFTLKIRSTKLEDSAMYFCASSESSGRAYEQYFGPGTRLTVT.

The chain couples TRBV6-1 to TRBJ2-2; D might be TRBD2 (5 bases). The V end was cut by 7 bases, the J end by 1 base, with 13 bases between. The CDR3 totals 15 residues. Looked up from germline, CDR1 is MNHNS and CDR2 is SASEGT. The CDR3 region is CASTPGGRNTGELFF. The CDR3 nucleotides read TGTGCCAGCACCCCTGGTGGGAGGAACACCGGGGAGCTGTTTTTT.

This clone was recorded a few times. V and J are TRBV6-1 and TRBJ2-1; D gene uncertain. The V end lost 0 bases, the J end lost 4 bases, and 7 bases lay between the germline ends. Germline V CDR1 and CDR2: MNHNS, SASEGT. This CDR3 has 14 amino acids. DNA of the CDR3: TGTGCCAGCAGTGAAGCCATAGTTTACAATGAGCAGTTCTTC. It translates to CASSEAIVYNEQFF.

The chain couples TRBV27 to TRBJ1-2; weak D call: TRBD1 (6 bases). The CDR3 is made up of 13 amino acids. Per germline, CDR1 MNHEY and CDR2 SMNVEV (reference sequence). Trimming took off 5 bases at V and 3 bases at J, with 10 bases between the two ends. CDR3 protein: CASSNTGYYGYTF. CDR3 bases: TGTGCCAGCAGTAATACAGGGTACTATGGCTACACCTTC.

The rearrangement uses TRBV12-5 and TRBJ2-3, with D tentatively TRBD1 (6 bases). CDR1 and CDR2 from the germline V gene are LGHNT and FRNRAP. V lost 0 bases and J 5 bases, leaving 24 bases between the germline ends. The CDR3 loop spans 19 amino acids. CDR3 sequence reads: CASGLVESGVLLYKDTQYF. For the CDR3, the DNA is TGTGCTAGTGGTTTGGTAGAGTCAGGGGTTTTGTTATACAAAGATACGCAGTATTTT.

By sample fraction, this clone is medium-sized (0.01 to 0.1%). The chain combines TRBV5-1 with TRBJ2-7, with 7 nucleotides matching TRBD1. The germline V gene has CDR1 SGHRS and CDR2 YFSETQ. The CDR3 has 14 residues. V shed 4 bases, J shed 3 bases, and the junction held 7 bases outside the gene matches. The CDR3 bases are TGCGCCAGCAGCCCTCGGTACAGGGGCTACGAGCAGTACTTC. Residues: CASSPRYRGYEQYF. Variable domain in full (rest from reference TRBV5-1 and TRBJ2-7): KAGVTQTPRYLIKTRGQQVTLSCSPISGHRSVSWYQQTPGQGLQFLFEYFSETQRNKGNFPGRFSGRQFSNSRSEMNVSTLELGDSALYLCASSPRYRGYEQYFGPGTRLTVT.

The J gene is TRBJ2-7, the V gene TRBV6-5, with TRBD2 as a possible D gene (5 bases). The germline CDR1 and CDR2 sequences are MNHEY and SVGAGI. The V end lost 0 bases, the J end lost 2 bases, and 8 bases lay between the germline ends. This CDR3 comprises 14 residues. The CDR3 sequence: CASSYSLLAYEQYF. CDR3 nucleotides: TGTGCCAGCAGTTACTCTTTACTAGCCTACGAGCAGTACTTC.

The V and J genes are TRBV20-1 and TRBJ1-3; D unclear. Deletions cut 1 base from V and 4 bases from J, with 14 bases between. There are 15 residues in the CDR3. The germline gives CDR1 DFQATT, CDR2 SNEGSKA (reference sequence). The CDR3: CSARGFLSPGNTIYF. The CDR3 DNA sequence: TGCAGTGCTAGAGGATTCCTATCTCCCGGAAACACCATATATTTT.

The CDR3 DNA sequence: TGTGCCAGTAGTATTCTGAACACCGGGGAGCTGTTTTTT. This sequence encodes CASSILNTGELFF. This rearrangement joins TRBV19 to TRBJ2-2, with unresolved D. The ends were cut back, 3 bases at V and 1 base at J, with 3 bases in the middle. The CDR3 extends over 13 amino acids. CDR1 and CDR2 (germline): LNHDA, SQIVND (reference sequence).

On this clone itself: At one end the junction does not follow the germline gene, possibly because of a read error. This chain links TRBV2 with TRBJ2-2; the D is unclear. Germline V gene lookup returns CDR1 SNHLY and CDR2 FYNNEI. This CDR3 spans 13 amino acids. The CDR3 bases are TGTGCCAGCAGGGAAGAATATACCGGGGAGCTGTTTTTT. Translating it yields CASREEYTGELFF. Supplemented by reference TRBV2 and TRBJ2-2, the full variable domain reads EPEVTQTPSHQVTQMGQEVILRCVPISNHLYFYWYRQILGQKVEFLVSFYNNEISEKSEIFDDQFSVERPDGSNFTLKIRSTKLEDSAMYFCASREEYTGELFFGEGSRLTVL.

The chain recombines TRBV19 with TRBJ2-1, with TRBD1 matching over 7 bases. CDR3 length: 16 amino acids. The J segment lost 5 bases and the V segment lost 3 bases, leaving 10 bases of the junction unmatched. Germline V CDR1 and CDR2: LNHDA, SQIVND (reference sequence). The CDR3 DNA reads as TGTGCCAGTAGTATGTGGTTACAGGGGCTTAACAATGAGCAGTTCTTC. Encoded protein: CASSMWLQGLNNEQFF.

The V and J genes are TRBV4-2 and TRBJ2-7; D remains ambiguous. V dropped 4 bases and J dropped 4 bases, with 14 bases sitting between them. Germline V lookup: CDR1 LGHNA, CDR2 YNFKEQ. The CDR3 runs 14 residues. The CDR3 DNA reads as TGTGCCAGCAGCCTTAGGGCCCAAGGTTACGAGCAGTACTTC. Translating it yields CASSLRAQGYEQYF.

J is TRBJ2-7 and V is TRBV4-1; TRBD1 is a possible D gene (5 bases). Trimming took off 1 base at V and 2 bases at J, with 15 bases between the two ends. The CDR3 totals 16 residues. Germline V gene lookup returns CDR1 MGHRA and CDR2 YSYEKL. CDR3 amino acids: CASSQASQGLTYEQYF. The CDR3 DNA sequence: TGCGCCAGCAGCCAAGCAAGTCAGGGCCTCACCTACGAGCAGTACTTC.

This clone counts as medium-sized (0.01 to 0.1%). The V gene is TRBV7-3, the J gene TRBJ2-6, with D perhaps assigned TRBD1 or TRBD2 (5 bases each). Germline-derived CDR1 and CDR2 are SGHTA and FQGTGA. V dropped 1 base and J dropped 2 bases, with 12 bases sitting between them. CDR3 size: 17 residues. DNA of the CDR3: TGTGCCAGCAGCTTAAGACCGAGGGGTCCTGGGGCCAACGTCCTGACTTTC. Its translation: CASSLRPRGPGANVLTF.

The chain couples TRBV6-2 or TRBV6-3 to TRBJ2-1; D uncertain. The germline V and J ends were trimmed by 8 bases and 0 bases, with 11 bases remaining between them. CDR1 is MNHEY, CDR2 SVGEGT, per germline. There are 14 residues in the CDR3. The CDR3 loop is CASCRSSSYNEQFF. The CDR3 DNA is TGTGCCAGCTGCAGGTCCAGCTCCTACAATGAGCAGTTCTTC.